This T cell receptor (beta chain) came from a study of T cell responses to AZD1222 COVID-19 vaccine. General study findings and limits: In the spike-specific TCR repertoire, nearly half reportedly target unmutated variant regions. Following two doses of AZD1222, Spike-specific TCR breadth and depth rose. Without day 14 samples, only post-peak T cell repertoires were studied.

Notes on this clone: Its antigen is still unknown.

Second-dose schedules of about 4 or about 12 weeks were combined. The ends were cut back, 2 bases at V and 12 bases at J, with 7 bases in the middle. The CDR3 has 10 residues. Germline V CDR1 and CDR2: MRHNA, SNTAGT. TCRdb keeps only in-frame clones here, not all; method: immunoSEQ multiplex PCR. The data hold fewer than 150,000 clones, with roughly 92% observed a single time. The chain couples TRBV6-4 to TRBJ1-1; a possible D gene is TRBD1 (5 bases). Sequencing was performed on peripheral blood, taken 28 days after the second AZD1222 dose. The source of this sequence is an adult who received the AZD1222 COVID-19 vaccine. The CDR3 DNA sequence: TGTGCCAGCAGTGACAGGGGAACTTTCTTT. It codes for CASSDRGTFF.